Many counts were recorded for the clone carrying this T cell receptor beta chain. The antigen is unknown. The CDR3 is 16 residues long. V was clipped by 6 bases and J by 3 bases; unmatched bases: 11. Germline V gene lookup returns CDR1 KGHDR and CDR2 SFDVKD. After template switching added a universal primer site, the resulting cDNA carried unique molecular identifiers. Via MiXCR, TCRdb re-called the 5' RACE reads, giving one row per CDR3 protein. Of some 460,000 distinct CDR3 sequences detected, 13% to 15% appear once; the ten largest clones hold 0.5% to 0.65%. This specimen comes from a study of identical twins. Study outcomes and limitations: Invariant MAIT and iNKT cells are populations that could partly confound zero-insertion analyses. Excess sharing by twins proved weaker in beta out-of-frame sequences.

In addition, the sample was reused for a study of yellow fever vaccine responses in identical twins. That source adds: Reported findings indicate that twins' vaccine T cell responses seemed partially convergent, partially personalized.

Sequenced sample: CD4+ T cells sorted from blood. The sequence derives from a woman aged 18-29 years in good health. V usage is TRBV24-1 and J usage is TRBJ2-3, with TRBD1 matching 7 bases. The CDR3 loop reads CATSTRTGQRTDTQYF. The CDR3 nucleotides read TGTGCCACCAGTACAAGGACAGGCCAAAGGACAGATACGCAGTATTTT.